A single sample gave rise to the 12 T cell receptor beta chains below, sequenced in a study of tumor-infiltrating lymphocytes in primary liver carcinoma. RNA was extracted from whole blood without cell sorting, alongside germline DNA. A primer in the constant region served to generate TCR beta cDNA from 450 to 600 ng of total RNA. ARM-PCR, slightly modified, supplied the TCR beta libraries through three nested multiplex PCR rounds. Researchers ran the first two PCR rounds for roughly 11 cycles each with TRBV1-TRBV30 forward primers and a C-beta reverse primer. Using its own MiXCR run on the multiplex PCR reads, TCRdb lists one record per CDR3 protein. The sample yields 300,000 to 350,000 distinct CDR3 sequences, around three fifths seen once. The sample taken for sequencing was peripheral blood. The receptors originated from a man aged 35-49 years with primary liver carcinoma and hepatitis B virus infection.

A remark on this clonotype: Just one base apart from a much larger clone, this may be a read error. The V gene is TRBV12-3 or TRBV12-4, the J gene TRBJ2-5; D gene unclear. The CDR3 length is 13 residues. CDR3 sequence reads: CVSSAAVQETQYF. Written as DNA, the CDR3 is TGTGTCAGCAGTGCCGCGGTCCAAGAGACCCAGTACTTC.

A word on this clonotype: A much larger clone lies a single base off, so this may be a read error. The CDR3 bases are TGTGCCAGCAGCCAGGGCCAAGAGACCCAGTACTTC. Its protein is CASSQGQETQYF. V is TRBV5-4 and J is TRBJ2-5; possible D gene TRBD1, 5 bases. Germline CDR1 and CDR2: SGHNT and YYREEE (reference sequence). The CDR3 consists of 12 residues. Between the trimmed V and J ends, which lost 4 bases and 1 base, there was a span of 5 bases. Drawing the rest from reference TRBV5-4 and TRBJ2-5, the complete variable domain is ETGVTQSPTHLIKTRGQQVTLRCSSQSGHNTVSWYQQALGQGPQFIFQYYREEENGRGNFPPRFSGLQFPNYSSELNVNALELDDSALYLCASSQGQETQYFGPGTRLLVL.

V and J are TRBV9 and TRBJ1-1; D not resolved. The CDR3 covers 13 residues. Looked up from germline, CDR1 is SGDLS and CDR2 is YYNGEE. V was clipped by 0 bases and J by 4 bases, with 7 bases between them. CDR3 in amino acids: CASSVGVSTEAFF. In nucleotides, the CDR3 is TGTGCCAGCAGCGTAGGGGTCAGCACTGAAGCTTTCTTT.

This clonotype has a count of ten or more. V and J are TRBV11-2 and TRBJ2-7; tentative D call: TRBD2 (6 bases). The V end lost 8 bases, the J end lost 5 bases, and 16 bases lay between the germline ends. The CDR3 runs 13 residues. Per the germline V gene, CDR1 is SGHAT and CDR2 is FQNNGV. The CDR3 protein is CASRKAGGNEQYF. CDR3 nucleotide sequence: TGTGCCAGCCGAAAAGCAGGAGGGAACGAGCAGTACTTC. Complete variable domain (other parts from reference TRBV11-2 and TRBJ2-7): EAGVAQSPRYKIIEKRQSVAFWCNPISGHATLYWYQQILGQGPKLLIQFQNNGVVDDSQLPKDRFSAERLKGVDSTLKIQPAKLEDSAVYLCASRKAGGNEQYFGPGTRLTVT.

Notes on this clonotype: At one boundary the junction diverges from the germline segment, which might be a read error. The CDR3 here is CASTQWGRTQYF. The CDR3 DNA reads as TGTGCCAGCACCCAATGGGGCCGTACGCAGTATTTT. The V and J genes are TRBV14 and TRBJ2-3, with a weak D call TRBD1 (5 bases). This CDR3 region has 12 residues. The V gene's germline CDR1 is SGHDN and CDR2 FVKESK.

This clonotype was counted a few times. The chain recombines TRBV12-5 with TRBJ1-2; D is perhaps TRBD1 (6 bases). Between the trimmed V and J ends, which lost 0 bases and 3 bases, there was a span of 8 bases. The CDR3 runs 14 residues. CDR1 is LGHNT and CDR2 is FRNRAP in the germline V gene. The CDR3 DNA follows: TGTGCTAGTGGTTTGGTACAGGGTGACTATGGCTACACCTTC. This encodes CASGLVQGDYGYTF.

In regard to this clonotype: Possible read error: a much larger clone is one base away. The chain employs TRBV29-1 and TRBJ2-4, with 12 positions matching TRBD2. Per germline, CDR1 SQVTM and CDR2 ANQGSEA. The CDR3 is made up of 15 amino acids. J gave up 5 bases and V 7 bases, and 9 bases lay outside the gene matches. The CDR3 is CSGLAGDGAQNIQYF. The CDR3 coding sequence is TGCAGCGGACTAGCGGGAGATGGTGCCCAAAACATTCAGTACTTC.

In the case of this clonotype: A much larger clone is a single base away; this may be a read error. V gene TRBV6-5 combines with J gene TRBJ2-1; D not resolved. Trimming removed 6 bases at V and 8 bases at J, with 14 bases between. CDR1 is MNHEY, CDR2 SVGAGI, per germline. CDR3 length: 13 amino acids. CDR3 coding DNA: TGTGCCAGCAGGAGACTCGGTTACCATGAGCAGTTCTTC. As protein: CASRRLGYHEQFF.

Points on this clonotype: Lacking the conserved final phenylalanine or tryptophan, this CDR3 likely reflects a read error. The rearrangement links TRBV29-1 to TRBJ1-2; TRBD1 agrees at 7 bases. This CDR3 comprises 12 residues. Germline CDR1 is SQVTM and CDR2 is ANQGSEA. The J segment lost 10 bases and the V segment lost 1 base, leaving 6 bases of the junction unmatched. DNA for the CDR3: TGCAGCGTTGAAGGAGGGGGCCTTGACTACACCTTA. It codes for CSVEGGGLDYTL.

This clonotype has just a few counts. This chain's CDR3 is CASSGTLGGANVLTF. The CDR3 DNA is TGTGCCAGCAGTGGAACCCTTGGAGGGGCCAACGTCCTGACTTTC. The genes are TRBV6-1 and TRBJ2-6; D gene uncertain. The CDR3 totals 15 residues. The V and J ends lost 4 bases and 4 bases respectively, with 11 bases between them. CDR1 MNHNS and CDR2 SASEGT come from the germline V gene.

Regarding this clonotype: A single base separates this from a much larger clone, so it may be a read error. This sequence joins TRBV6-5 and TRBJ2-1; TRBD2 matches 9 bases. The CDR3 extends over 15 amino acids. In germline, CDR1 is MNHEY, CDR2 SVGAGI. The chain's CDR3 is CASTKIGTSINEQLF. The CDR3 nucleotides read TGTGCCAGCACCAAAATCGGGACTAGCATCAATGAGCAGTTATTC.

Only one count was recorded for this clonotype. The rearrangement joins TRBV6-5 to TRBJ2-3; TRBD2 matches 12 bases. V gave up 5 bases and J gave up 3 bases; unmatched junction bases: 12. The CDR3 contains 18 residues. From germline, CDR1 is MNHEY and CDR2 SVGAGI. The CDR3 nucleotides read TGTGCCAGCAGTAGCCTAGCGGGAGGGGAATCTAGGACAGATACGCAGTATTTT. Its translation: CASSSLAGGESRTDTQYF.